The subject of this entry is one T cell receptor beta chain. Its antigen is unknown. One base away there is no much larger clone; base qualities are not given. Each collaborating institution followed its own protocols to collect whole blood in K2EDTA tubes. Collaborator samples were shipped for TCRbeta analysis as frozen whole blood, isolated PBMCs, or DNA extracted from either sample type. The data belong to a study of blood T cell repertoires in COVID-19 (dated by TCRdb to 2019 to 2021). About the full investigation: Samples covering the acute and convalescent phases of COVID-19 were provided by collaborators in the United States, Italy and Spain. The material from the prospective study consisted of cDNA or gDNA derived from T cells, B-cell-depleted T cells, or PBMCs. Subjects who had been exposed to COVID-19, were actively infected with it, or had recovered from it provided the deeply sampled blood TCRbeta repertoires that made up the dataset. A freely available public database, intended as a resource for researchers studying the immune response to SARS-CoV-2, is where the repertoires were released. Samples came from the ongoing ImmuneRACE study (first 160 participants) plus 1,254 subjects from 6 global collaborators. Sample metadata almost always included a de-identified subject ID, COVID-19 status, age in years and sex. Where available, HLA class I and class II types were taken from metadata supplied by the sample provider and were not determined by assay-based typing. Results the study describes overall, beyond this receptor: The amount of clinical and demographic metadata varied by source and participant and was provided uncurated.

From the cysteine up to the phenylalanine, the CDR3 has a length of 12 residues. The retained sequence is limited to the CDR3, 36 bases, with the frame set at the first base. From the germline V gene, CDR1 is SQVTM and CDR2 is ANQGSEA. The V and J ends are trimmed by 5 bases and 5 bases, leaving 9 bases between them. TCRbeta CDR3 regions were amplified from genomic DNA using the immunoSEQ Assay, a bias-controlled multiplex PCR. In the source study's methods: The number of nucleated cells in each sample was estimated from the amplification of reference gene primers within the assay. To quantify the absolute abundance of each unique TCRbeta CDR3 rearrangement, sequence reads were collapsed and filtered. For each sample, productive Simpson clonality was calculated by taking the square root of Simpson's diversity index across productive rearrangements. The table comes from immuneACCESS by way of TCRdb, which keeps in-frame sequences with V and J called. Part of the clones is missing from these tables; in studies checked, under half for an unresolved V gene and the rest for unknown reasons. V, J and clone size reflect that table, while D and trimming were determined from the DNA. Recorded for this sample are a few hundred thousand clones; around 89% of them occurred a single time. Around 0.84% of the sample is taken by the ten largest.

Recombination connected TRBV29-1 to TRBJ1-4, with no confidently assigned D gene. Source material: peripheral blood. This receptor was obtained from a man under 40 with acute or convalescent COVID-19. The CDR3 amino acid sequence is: CSVQYGNEKLFF. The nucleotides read TGCAGCGTTCAGTACGGGAATGAAAAACTGTTTTTT.